These 27 T cell receptor beta chains originate from one sample sequenced in a study of persistence of HIV-infected CD4 T cells (dated by TCRdb to 2018 to 2021). These TCRs' antigens remain unknown. The sample's treatment or condition label is to be understood as: suppressive antiretroviral therapy. Lysates of CMV-infected fibroblasts were used at 10 ug/mL for cell stimulation. Memory CD4+ T cells that did not respond, being CD40L-negative, CD69-negative and CD45RO-high, were sorted as memory populations depleted of antigen-responding cells. TCRbeta repertoires were sequenced from genomic DNA with the immunoSEQ hsTCRB assay version 4 in survey mode. The table was pulled from immuneACCESS by TCRdb, which kept in-frame rearrangements only. Such tables lose some clones; where checked, under half of the loss comes from unresolved V genes, and the rest has no known cause. The sample table contains about 37,000 clones; only one count was recorded for 80% of them. Approximately 1.5% of the sample rests with the top ten.

Sequenced material: CD4+ T cells sorted from PBMCs after approximately 20-hour stimulation, taken from a patient who received antiretroviral therapy. The sample's cell subset or site label is to be understood as: CD40L-CD69- CD45RO-high memory CD4 T cells not responding to CMV lysate. The source of these receptors is an adult man with HIV who was CMV-seropositive.

The V and J genes are TRBV30 and TRBJ1-3; D is undetermined. Germline CDR1 GTSNPN, CDR2 SVGIG (reference sequence). This CDR3 region has 13 residues. Trimming took off 7 bases at V and 0 bases at J, with 10 bases between the two ends. CDR3 DNA sequence: TGTGCCTCCTCGGGGTACTCTGGAAACACCATATATTTT. Translating gives CASSGYSGNTIYF.

The chain carries TRBV19 and TRBJ2-3, with D perhaps TRBD1 (6 bases). This CDR3 region has 15 residues. The germline V gene has CDR1 LNHDA and CDR2 SQIVND (reference sequence). V gave up 1 base and J gave up 1 base, with 9 bases separating them. The CDR3 nucleotides read TGTGCCAGTAGTATAGGAGGGGGTGGCACAGATACGCAGTATTTT. It specifies CASSIGGGGTDTQYF.

This clone came up once. The chain employs TRBV5-1 and TRBJ1-3; 8 positions agree with TRBD1. Germline CDR1 SGHRS, CDR2 YFSETQ. Trimming at V came to 6 bases and at J to 3 bases, leaving 5 bases not matched to a gene. The CDR3 extends over 14 amino acids. The CDR3 loop reads CASKPGQGGNTIYF. Here the CDR3 DNA reads TGCGCCAGCAAACCCGGACAGGGTGGAAACACCATATATTTT.

This sequence joins TRBV30 and TRBJ1-3; TRBD1 aligns across 9 bases. Germline V gives CDR1 GTSNPN, CDR2 SVGIG (reference sequence). There are 15 residues in the CDR3. Germline trimming cut 0 bases from V and 5 bases from J; bases unmatched to any gene: 5. The CDR3 coding sequence is TGTGCCTGGAGTGTACCCGGGACAGGGCGAAACACCATATATTTT. It specifies CAWSVPGTGRNTIYF.

V and J are TRBV19 and TRBJ2-6, with 7 bases fitting TRBD2. V dropped 5 bases and J dropped 2; count of bases not matched to a gene: 3. Germline CDR1 is LNHDA and CDR2 is SQIVND (reference sequence). This CDR3 region has 15 residues. The CDR3 DNA reads as TGTGCCAGTAGTGTCGGGGGGACTGGGGCCAACGTCCTGACTTTC. Translation: CASSVGGTGANVLTF.

This clone was counted only a few times. CDR3: CASSLAPENQPQHF. The CDR3 DNA follows: TGCGCCAGCAGCTTGGCGCCCGAAAATCAGCCCCAGCATTTT. The gene calls are TRBV5-1 and TRBJ1-5; D ambiguous. Trimming removed 0 bases at V and 4 bases at J, with 8 bases between. The length of the CDR3 is 14 residues. The germline CDR1 and CDR2 sequences are SGHRS and YFSETQ. The whole variable domain, remainder taken from reference TRBV5-1 and TRBJ1-5, is KAGVTQTPRYLIKTRGQQVTLSCSPISGHRSVSWYQQTPGQGLQFLFEYFSETQRNKGNFPGRFSGRQFSNSRSEMNVSTLELGDSALYLCASSLAPENQPQHFGDGTRLSIL.

The rearrangement links TRBV18 to TRBJ2-3, with 9 bases aligning to TRBD1. The CDR3 runs 17 residues. V lost 2 bases to trimming and J lost 3 bases; unmatched junction nucleotides: 9. The germline V gene has CDR1 KGHSH and CDR2 LQKENI. The CDR3 loop reads CASSPGTGIGGTDTQYF. The CDR3 DNA reads as TGTGCCAGCTCACCAGGGACAGGGATCGGTGGGACAGATACGCAGTATTTT.

The chain carries TRBV6-5 and TRBJ2-3; 7 bases are shared with TRBD2. This CDR3 has 15 residues. CDR1 MNHEY and CDR2 SVGAGI come from the germline V gene. The V gene end was trimmed by 8 bases and the J gene end by 1 base; junction bases not matched to a gene: 9. The CDR3 nucleotides are TGTGCCAGCCCTGGGGAGGGGAGGGGCACAGATACGCAGTATTTT. It specifies CASPGEGRGTDTQYF.

Here the CDR3 reads CASSPGPRQETQYF. The DNA for the CDR3 is TGTGCCAGCTCACCAGGCCCAAGGCAAGAGACCCAGTACTTC. The J gene is TRBJ2-5, the V gene TRBV18; D not resolved. V lost 2 bases to trimming and J lost 2 bases, with 9 bases between them. Looked up from germline, CDR1 is KGHSH and CDR2 is LQKENI. This CDR3 has 14 residues.

The rearrangement uses TRBV4-1 and TRBJ2-1; TRBD2 matches 10 bases. V was pared by 0 bases and J by 7 bases, with 6 bases of the junction left unmatched. CDR1 is MGHRA, CDR2 YSYEKL, per germline. The CDR3 length is 16 residues. CDR3 amino acids: CASSQDPQRGGNEQFF. CDR3 bases: TGCGCCAGCAGCCAAGACCCCCAGCGGGGGGGTAATGAGCAGTTCTTC.

This chain connects TRBV28 to TRBJ2-3; no definite D call. The ends were cut back, 6 bases at V and 6 bases at J, with 13 bases in the middle. CDR3 length: 13 residues. Germline assignment: CDR1 MDHEN and CDR2 SYDVKM. This CDR3 is CASRGLLGDTQYF. CDR3 DNA sequence: TGTGCCAGCAGAGGGCTCCTAGGGGATACGCAGTATTTT.

This chain links TRBV6-5 with TRBJ2-7; tentatively, D is TRBD1 or TRBD2 (5 bases each). Germline V gene sequence: CDR1 MNHEY, CDR2 SVGAGI. V lost 11 bases and J 2 bases, leaving 22 bases between the germline ends. This CDR3 comprises 15 residues. The CDR3 loop reads CAVASTGLPPYEQYF. For the CDR3, the DNA is TGTGCCGTCGCCAGTACGGGGCTTCCCCCCTACGAGCAGTACTTC.

The chain joins TRBV7-8 to TRBJ1-2; a weak D match, TRBD1 (5 bases). Germline assignment: CDR1 SGHVS and CDR2 FQNEAQ. The ends were cut back, 0 bases at V and 8 bases at J, with 13 bases in the middle. The CDR3 covers 14 residues. This chain's CDR3 is CASSLAPGGRGYTF. The CDR3 nucleotides are TGTGCCAGCAGCTTAGCGCCCGGGGGTCGAGGCTACACCTTC.

This sequence joins TRBV10-3 and TRBJ2-5; TRBD1 matches at 9 bases. The DNA end is more similar to TRBJ2-7, so the J call may be wrong. CDR1 is ENHRY, CDR2 SYGVKD, per germline. This CDR3 region has 14 residues. As DNA, the CDR3 is TGTGCGACCCAGGGAGGGACAGGGTCCTACGAGCAGTACTTC. This sequence encodes CATQGGTGSYEQYF.

The chain joins TRBV9 to TRBJ2-2, with D maybe TRBD1 (6 bases). V was trimmed by 4 bases and J by 0 bases, leaving 13 bases between them. Germline V lookup: CDR1 SGDLS, CDR2 YYNGEE. The CDR3 consists of 16 residues. This CDR3 reads CASSPQTGTNTGELFF. The CDR3 coding sequence is TGTGCCAGCAGCCCTCAGACAGGAACGAACACCGGGGAGCTGTTTTTT.

The rearrangement uses TRBV7-8 and TRBJ2-3; 13 bases agree with TRBD2. This CDR3 has 17 residues. The ends lost 1 base at V and 2 bases at J; junction bases unmatched: 3. Germline V lookup: CDR1 SGHVS, CDR2 FQNEAQ. The CDR3, as DNA: TGTGCCAGCAGCTTAGGGACTAGCGGGGGATCCACAGATACGCAGTATTTT. Translating gives CASSLGTSGGSTDTQYF.

This chain joins TRBV5-1 and TRBJ1-4; D gene unclear. Germline CDR1 and CDR2: SGHRS and YFSETQ. The V gene lost 4 bases and the J gene lost 3 bases, with 10 bases spanning the gap. This CDR3 contains 14 residues. The DNA for the CDR3 is TGCGCCAGCAGCGCCCGGGGTCCTAATGAAAAACTGTTTTTT. Protein: CASSARGPNEKLFF.

The chain links TRBV5-5 to TRBJ2-1; 9 bases are a match to TRBD1. Germline assignment: CDR1 SGHKS and CDR2 YYEKEE (reference sequence). The CDR3 length is 16 residues. Unmatched junction bases numbered 9, after V lost 3 bases and J lost 5 bases. CDR3 region: CASSWQIGTGNNEQFF. The CDR3 DNA reads TGTGCCAGCAGCTGGCAGATTGGGACAGGGAACAATGAGCAGTTCTTC.

This clone was seen only a few times. The chain has TRBV5-5 and TRBJ2-1, with D unresolved. Trimming took off 2 bases at V and 5 bases at J, with 8 bases between the two ends. CDR1 is SGHKS, CDR2 YYEKEE, per germline (reference sequence). The CDR3 runs to 13 residues. The CDR3 nucleotides read TGTGCCAGCAGCTTTCGGCTGAACAATGAGCAGTTCTTC. Its translation is CASSFRLNNEQFF.

V is TRBV15 and J is TRBJ1-4, with 7 positions matching TRBD1. V lost 5 bases and J lost 8; bases outside the gene matches: 5. The CDR3 runs to 13 residues. Germline V gene data show CDR1 as LNHNV and CDR2 as YYDKDF (reference sequence). CDR3 loop: CATSGPTGEKLFF. Written as DNA, the CDR3 is TGTGCCACCAGCGGCCCGACAGGGGAAAAACTGTTTTTT.

This clone was seen more than once but under ten times. The chain links TRBV5-1 to TRBJ2-3, with D uncertain. The CDR3 is 13 amino acids. Germline V CDR1 and CDR2: SGHRS, YFSETQ. Trimming stripped 3 bases from V and 6 bases from J, with 11 bases between. This CDR3 is CASSSGPADTQYF. The CDR3 DNA reads as TGCGCCAGCAGCTCAGGACCGGCGGATACGCAGTATTTT.

The J gene is TRBJ1-3, the V gene TRBV6-5, with D maybe TRBD1 (5 bases). Germline V gene lookup returns CDR1 MNHEY and CDR2 SVGAGI. The CDR3 is 16 residues long. Trimming removed 2 bases from V and 0 bases from J, with 11 bases in between. CDR3 protein: CASSYGDSHSGNTIYF. The CDR3 nucleotides read TGTGCCAGCAGTTACGGAGACAGCCACTCTGGAAACACCATATATTTT.

A few counts support this clone. The chain combines TRBV29-1 with TRBJ1-1; the match to TRBD1 covers 7 bases. The germline CDR1 and CDR2 sequences are SQVTM and ANQGSEA. This CDR3 is built from 13 residues. The V gene end was trimmed by 6 bases and the J gene end by 2 bases; junction bases not matched to a gene: 6. The CDR3 DNA is TGCAGCGTCGCCGACAGGGCAAACACTGAAGCTTTCTTT. Translation: CSVADRANTEAFF.

The rearrangement uses TRBV19 and TRBJ2-5; 7 nucleotides line up with TRBD1. The junction had 20 bases not matched to a gene; V was cut back by 4 bases and J by 6 bases. CDR3 length equals 18 residues. Per the germline V gene, CDR1 is LNHDA and CDR2 is SQIVND (reference sequence). The CDR3: CASSTRQGAGLDPKTQYF. CDR3 sequence (DNA): TGTGCCAGTAGTACGAGACAGGGTGCTGGATTGGACCCCAAGACCCAGTACTTC.

This chain links TRBV18 with TRBJ1-5, with D possibly matching TRBD1 (6 bases). Trimming left V 3 bases short and J 9 bases short, with 12 bases between. CDR3 length: 13 residues. The V gene's germline CDR1 is KGHSH and CDR2 LQKENI. For the CDR3, the DNA is TGTGCCAGCTCACCGGATCAGGGGAGGCCCCAGCATTTT. It translates to CASSPDQGRPQHF.

The J gene is TRBJ1-2, the V gene TRBV19; TRBD1 aligns across 8 bases. The V and J ends lost 6 bases and 8 bases, in that order; junction bases with no gene match: 14. Germline V gene data show CDR1 as LNHDA and CDR2 as SQIVND (reference sequence). The CDR3 has 15 residues. CDR3 amino acids: CASSRTGTRGGGYTF. DNA for the CDR3: TGTGCCAGTAGCCGGACAGGGACAAGAGGAGGGGGCTACACCTTC.

The chain joins TRBV6-6 to TRBJ1-6; D perhaps matches TRBD1 (5 bases). The CDR3 sequence is 14 residues long. V gave up 7 bases and J gave up 8 bases, with 15 bases separating them. Germline CDR1 MNHNY, CDR2 SVGAGI (reference sequence). Here the CDR3 reads CASNGQGRDSPLHF. DNA of the CDR3: TGTGCCAGCAACGGCCAGGGTCGGGATTCACCCCTCCACTTT.